This entry features one TCR beta chain sequence. This clone's antigen is unknown. No qualities accompany the bases; no much larger clone lies one base away. The sample comes from a study of cytomegalovirus exposure and HLA in healthy donors (dated by TCRdb to about 2017). Broadly, across the study: An earlier analysis of some 600 of the donors reported 276 Gb of sequence data and some 110 million unique TCR beta sequences obtained from around 180 million T cells. Using immunosequencing, the study profiled T cell repertoires from around 680 subjects and related those repertoires to cytomegalovirus serostatus. The study aimed to test whether cataloging public T cell receptors could reveal signatures of past pathogen exposure. A later analysis re-examined previously published TCR beta repertoires from more than 600 donors and added high-resolution HLA genotyping to investigate patterns of TCR occurrence. Both class I and class II loci were covered by HLA typing, at four-digit resolution. On average, around 240,000 unique TCR beta nucleotide sequences were sequenced per donor among some 420 genotyped donors of the cohort, with approximately 18% of those sequences being non-productive. All discovery cohort repertoires had been generated using a single sequencing platform. Of the roughly 400 genotyped donors, around 81% fell in the genetic ancestry cluster associated with self-reported Caucasian donors. The study combined high-throughput TCR immunosequencing, statistical association of individual TCRs with disease status, and machine learning to predict cytomegalovirus infection status. A later genetic analysis used genome-wide SNP genotypes for about three fifths of the roughly 700 donors, treating that subset as a discovery cohort. Rather than using new phenotypic data, the later analysis identified candidate immune exposures from TCR beta sequences and from how often those sequences occurred across donors. Besides the first cohort of roughly 700 subjects, a separate validation cohort made up of over a hundred different subjects was used. Donor age, sex, ethnicity and CMV serostatus were compiled together with the repertoire data. Typing coverage differed by locus: A, B, C, DRB1 and DQB1 were typed in roughly 620-630 donors, DQA1 in approximately 520, DPA1 in around 600, and DPB1 in approximately 450. Four or five DR-DQ haplotypes were handled as single units for association and clustering because linkage in the cohort was strong. About 300 gigabases of sequencing data and tens of millions of unique TCR sequences were included in an early release covering around 600 HLA-typed donors. In an earlier analysis of several hundred of the donors, high-throughput TCR beta sequencing was used to judge whether each TCR beta V gene segment behaved as functional or pseudogenic.

The cohort was made up of several hundred healthy bone marrow donors. All cohort members were sampled while nominally healthy, although unrecorded immune exposures were likely present. The donor tested CMV seropositive and was one of the 289 seropositive cohort members. A peripheral blood sample was provided by each donor, and peripheral blood mononuclear cells were used for TCR beta sequencing. The Qiagen DNeasy Blood Extraction Kit was used to extract genomic DNA from the blood cell samples. The protocol used for the library was the immunoSEQ multiplex PCR assay. A mixture of 60 forward primers for TCR Vbeta segments and 13 reverse primers for TCR Jbeta segments was used in the multiplex PCR. The CDR3 region of rearranged TCR beta genes was amplified from genomic DNA with a multiplex PCR assay. The Illumina HiSeq System was used to sequence the amplified TCR beta libraries as 87-base-pair reads. The authors' pipeline ran thus. A later analysis counted about 80 million unique TCR beta chains across the 640 or so repertoires, and some 11 million of these chains were shared by at least two donors. To remove PCR and sequencing errors, raw reads were error-corrected and collapsed into unique sequences using a nearest-neighbor algorithm that merged closely related sequences. To assign V, D and J gene segments, CDR3 sequences were aligned to IMGT reference sequences. For a sequence to be retained, at least a six-nucleotide match to both a V gene segment and a J gene segment was required. A rearrangement was called productive if the CDR3 had no stop codons and remained in frame with V and J, and every other rearrangement was called non-productive. CDR3 was defined by IMGT convention, running from the second conserved V-encoded cysteine to the conserved J-encoded phenylalanine. In an earlier analysis of around 540 of the donors, sequences lacking an unambiguous match to a single V gene segment were excluded. An earlier analysis of fewer than 750 of the donors classified V segments as functional when productive rearrangements were above 56.7% and as segregating when the standard deviation between donors was above 5%. A statistical classification framework was developed to diagnose cytomegalovirus status using the catalog of TCR beta chain sequences. In a later analysis, TCR nucleotide sequences were compared against IMGT/GENE-DB human TR gene sequences so that V and J genes could be assigned. In a later analysis, CDR3 sequences and most-parsimonious VDJ recombination scenarios were assigned using the TCRdist pipeline. In a later analysis, each TCR beta chain was defined by its CDR3 amino acid sequence together with its V-gene family, and reads without a unique V-gene family were excluded. As a way to deal with suspected cross-contamination and a sequencing artifact, a later analysis dropped 450 to 600 nucleotide sequences that were highly shared and had low generation probability. A later analysis calculated a clonal expansion index for each public chain from normalized within-repertoire ranks of inferred template counts. In a later analysis, generation probabilities were computed using a VDJ recombination model fitted to out-of-frame rearrangements, and the results were checked against IGoR. In a later analysis, hypergeometric tests were used to score TCR-TCR, TCR-HLA and TCR-CMV co-occurrence, with a repertoire-size bias correction applied to TCR pairs. A later analysis estimated false discovery rates by permuting HLA or CMV assignments 20 times. A later analysis grouped co-occurring TCRs with DBSCAN, adding TCRdist sequence similarity when clustering within HLA-allele-positive subsets. For co-occurrence clustering, repertoires with fewer than 30,000 or more than 120,000 public chains were excluded, along with roughly 5 repertoires with anomalous nucleotide sharing. TCRdb's version of the immuneACCESS table is confined to in-frame rearrangements and falls short of the full clone set. An unresolved V gene accounts for under half of the shortfall where checked; the remainder is of unknown origin. That table furnishes V, J and clone size, whereas the DNA furnished D and trimming. The sample table lists tens of thousands of clones, 77% of them with a count of one. The ten largest account for roughly 3% of the sample.

Here V drops 2 bases and J drops 2 bases, and the junction holds 6 bases not matched to any gene. The germline V gene provides CDR1 SGHDN and CDR2 FVKESK. The CDR3 contains 17 residues, cysteine and phenylalanine counted. Left in the record is the CDR3 DNA by itself, 51 bases read in frame from the first base. What the work shows at the level of the full study, not this receptor alone: In an earlier analysis of about 540 of the donors, most TCR beta V segments were observed in productive rearrangements about 90% or about 30% of the time, broadly matching IMGT annotations. Sequencing depth was assumed to be roughly uniform across donors in the presence/absence analyses, though that assumption may not hold. Correlated functional status among segregating V segments might be attributable to linkage disequilibrium, but an unknown experimental factor could not be ruled out. At a false discovery rate of 0.05, a later analysis linked under 20,000 TCR beta sequences to specific HLA alleles. Because counts were too low, seventeen rarely observed V segments, including chromosome 9 orphons, were excluded from the earlier analysis of some 590 of the donors. Because HLA typing was missing for some donors at each locus, association tests included only the typed subset. Immune exposure information for the cohort was limited to CMV serostatus. The authors suggested that the approach could potentially be extended to other disease states and immunological phenotypes. When HLA alleles, especially DR and DQ, strongly co-occurred, TCR associations were difficult to assign to individual alleles. A later analysis found that HLA-associated TCR beta chains were more clonally expanded and had lower generation probabilities than equally common non-associated chains. In a later analysis, TCR association rates were found to vary across HLA loci, with the most associated TCRs seen for DRB1 alleles and the fewest for HLA-C alleles. In vitro tests confirmed that a few of the cytomegalovirus-associated TCR beta chains recognize cytomegalovirus antigens. Cytomegalovirus status was reported to be diagnosed by the classifier with high specificity and sensitivity in both the original and validation cohorts. The study gave a list of roughly 150 TCR beta chains associated with cytomegalovirus. An association between a missense DCLRE1C variant and V-gene and J-gene trimming of TCR beta chains was found in a later genetic analysis and replicated in an independent cohort. According to a later analysis, most CMV-associated TCR beta chains appeared to be HLA-restricted, and the HLA associations seemed to be driven largely by CMV exposure. Because the 87-base-pair reads could not distinguish some IMGT-functional V segments, including TRBV6-2 and TRBV6-3, those segments were excluded. Compared with the approximately 670-donor mean, donors in an Asian-associated ancestry cluster had fewer N-insertions in productive TCRs, according to a later genetic analysis. A further reported finding was that TCR beta sequences accurately predicted the HLA-A and HLA-B alleles for most subjects in the first cohort. Several of the top co-occurrence clusters appeared to be linked to parvovirus B19, influenza, CMV and Epstein-Barr virus, according to a later analysis. This cohort had only TCR beta chains sequenced, and the lack of alpha or paired-chain data limited which features could be detected. Most TCR sequences were seen in very few donors, while some public TCRs were found in many individuals. The sequencing pipeline was judged likely to have produced a cluster of highly shared sequence variants as a technical artifact.

The clonotype was recovered from a man in his forties or fifties in good health and CMV-seropositive. The chain is encoded by TRBV14 joined to TRBJ2-5, and 12 junctional nucleotides match TRBD1. The sequenced sample consisted of PBMCs. In nucleotide form, the sequence is TGTGCCAGCAGCCAAAGCCGGGGACAGGGGGCACAAGAGACCCAGTACTTC. This is translated as CASSQSRGQGAQETQYF.